Listed below are T cell receptor beta chains from one sample, sequenced in a study of blood T cell repertoires in COVID-19. Assay used: immunoSEQ multiplex PCR; TCRdb lists only in-frame clones, some missing. This table holds approximately 250,000 clones, 75% to 85% found once. Sequencing was carried out using peripheral blood. All receptors come from a man over 45 with COVID-19, enrolled during active disease. CDR3s include the opening cysteine and the closing phenylalanine or tryptophan. Fields, in order: J gene, clone size, V gene, D gene, CDR3 DNA, CDR3 protein. A D gene is named only where the DNA matches it firmly. Rows may omit the clone size; those that give it use once, few, many or a size class.

TRBJ1-6 | once | TRBV11-2 | NA | TGTGCCAGCAGCTGGCAGGCTAATTCACCCCTCCACTTT | CASSWQANSPLHF
TRBJ2-1 | NA | TRBV21-1 | NA | TGTGCCAGCAGCAAAGCGGCGGGACCAAAACGGTGGTTGAGGGAGCAGTTCTTC | CASSKAAGPKRWLREQFF
TRBJ1-2 | NA | TRBV7-9 | TRBD1 | TGTGCCAGCAGCCAAGGGACAGACTATGGCTACACCTTC | CASSQGTDYGYTF
TRBJ2-7 | NA | TRBV7-6 | NA | TGTGCCAGCAGCCGCCAACAGGGGGGGTTCTACGAGCAGTACTTC | CASSRQQGGFYEQYF
TRBJ2-5 | NA | TRBV18 | NA | TGTGCCAGCTCACCAGAAGGGGGACCCAGGGAAAGAGAGACCCAGTACTTC | CASSPEGGPRERETQYF
TRBJ2-7 | NA | TRBV14 | NA | TGTGCCAGCAGCCAAGATTTTACAGGACAGCCCTACGAGCAGTACTTC | CASSQDFTGQPYEQYF
TRBJ1-2 | NA | TRBV29-1 | TRBD1 | TGCAGCGCCTCGCAGGGACAGGGGGGGAATGGCTACACCTTC | CSASQGQGGNGYTF
TRBJ1-2 | NA | TRBV2 | NA | TGTGCCAGCAGTGTACAGGTCGCTAACTATGGCTACACCTTC | CASSVQVANYGYTF
TRBJ1-1 | NA | TRBV2 | NA | TGTGCCAGCAGTCAGGACACGTCTGGCACTGAAGCTTTCTTT | CASSQDTSGTEAFF
TRBJ2-1 | NA | TRBV7-9 | TRBD2 | TGTGCCAGCAGCCCAGGGACTAGCGGGGGCAGCTCCTACAATGAGCAGTTCTTC | CASSPGTSGGSSYNEQFF
TRBJ1-6 | NA | TRBV7-9 | NA | TGTGCCAGCACCTCCGCGGGGAAAACCCTCCACTTT | CASTSAGKTLHF
TRBJ1-6 | NA | TRBV5-1 | TRBD1 | TGCGCCAGCAGCTCGGGACAGCTGAATTCACCCCTCCACTTT | CASSSGQLNSPLHF
TRBJ2-5 | NA | TRBV6-5 | TRBD1 | TGTGCCAGCAGGGACAGGAGGGAGACCCAGTACTTC | CASRDRRETQYF
TRBJ1-5 | NA | TRBV5-5 | NA | TGTGCCAGCAGCCAAACAGGGTTTAGTCAGCCCCAGCATTTT | CASSQTGFSQPQHF
TRBJ1-2 | NA | TRBV6-4 | NA | TGTGCCAGCAGTGGAGGGTACGGCTACACCTTC | CASSGGYGYTF
TRBJ2-7 | NA | TRBV2 | NA | TGTGCCAGCTTTACGGGGGAGCAGTACTTC | CASFTGEQYF
TRBJ1-2 | NA | TRBV12-3/TRBV12-4 | NA | TGTGCCACCAACGGGGTTCGGGGCTACACCTTC | CATNGVRGYTF
TRBJ1-6 | NA | TRBV27 | NA | TGTGCCAGCAGTTTTGCCAGGGTGAATTCACCCCTCCACTTT | CASSFARVNSPLHF
TRBJ2-6 | NA | TRBV5-1 | NA | TGCGCCAGCAGCTACCGAACAGCTGGGGCCAACGTCCTGACTTTC | CASSYRTAGANVLTF
TRBJ1-1 | few | TRBV18 | NA | TGTGCCAGCTCACCGGGACTGGCGGACACTGAAGCTTTCTTT | CASSPGLADTEAFF
TRBJ2-7 | NA | TRBV6-5 | NA | TGTGCCAGCAGTACTCCCCGGAGGGCCCGGGACGAGCAGTACTTC | CASSTPRRARDEQYF
TRBJ2-1 | once | TRBV3-1/TRBV3-2 | NA | TGTGCCAGCAGCCAGGGGGGACGGGGCCCGCGGCGGTTCTTC | CASSQGGRGPRRFF
TRBJ2-1 | few | TRBV7-9 | TRBD2 | TGTGCCAGTGCAGCGGGGGGGCTACCATTCTACAATGAGCAGTTCTTC | CASAAGGLPFYNEQFF
TRBJ2-7 | NA | TRBV4-3 | TRBD1 | TGCGCCAGCAGCCAAGACCCAGGGGGTAATTACGAGCAGTACTTC | CASSQDPGGNYEQYF
TRBJ2-4 | NA | TRBV7-2 | NA | TGTGCCAGCAGCTTAGATGTGGTCAGCATTCAGTACTTC | CASSLDVVSIQYF
TRBJ2-1 | NA | TRBV9 | TRBD2 | TGTGCCAGCAGCCAGGGACCCGGGACTAGCGGGAACAATGAGCAGTTCTTC | CASSQGPGTSGNNEQFF
TRBJ2-2 | NA | TRBV7-6 | TRBD1 | TGTGCCAGCAGTACCCCCGGGACAGGGACCAACACCGGGGAGCTGTTTTTT | CASSTPGTGTNTGELFF
TRBJ2-1 | NA | TRBV2 | NA | TGTGCCAGCAGTCCCTTTAATGAGCAGTTCTTC | CASSPFNEQFF
TRBJ2-2 | few | TRBV7-9 | NA | TGTGCCAGCAGCTTTAACTCCCGGGCCGGGGAGCTGTTTTTT | CASSFNSRAGELFF
TRBJ2-1 | NA | TRBV30 | TRBD2 | TGTGCCTGCGAGTGGGGGGGGTACAATGAGCAGTTCTTC | CACEWGGYNEQFF
TRBJ1-1 | NA | TRBV7-9 | TRBD1 | TGTGCCAGCAGCTCCCAAAGGGACAGGGGATACACTGAAGCTTTCTTT | CASSSQRDRGYTEAFF
TRBJ2-2 | NA | TRBV7-9 | TRBD1 | TGTGCCAGCAGCGCTTTAGGGACAGGGGCGACCGGGGAGCTGTTTTTT | CASSALGTGATGELFF
TRBJ2-3 | NA | TRBV5-1 | TRBD2 | TGCGCCAGCAGCATTAATAGCGGGGGGGGCACAGATACGCAGTATTTT | CASSINSGGGTDTQYF
TRBJ2-6 | NA | TRBV10-3 | NA | TGTGCCATCAGTGACAGCTCTGGGGCCAACGTCCTGACTTTC | CAISDSSGANVLTF
TRBJ1-2 | few | TRBV19 | NA | TGTGCCAGCAGGGGCGAGTTTAACTATGGCTACACCTTC | CASRGEFNYGYTF
TRBJ2-1 | NA | TRBV5-1 | NA | TGCGCCAGCAGCTTGGGGGCAGGAGGCTCCTACAATGAGCAGTTCTTC | CASSLGAGGSYNEQFF
TRBJ1-1 | NA | TRBV2 | NA | TGTGCCAGCAGTGATCCGGCCCGGGTTGAAGCTTTCTTT | CASSDPARVEAFF
TRBJ2-2 | NA | TRBV4-3 | NA | TGCGCCAGCAGCCGAGATGGAAGGGGGGGCCCCGGGGAGCTGTTTTTT | CASSRDGRGGPGELFF
TRBJ1-4 | NA | TRBV5-8 | TRBD1 | TGTGCCAGCAGCCGAGGGGGCGCTTTCCCAAAACTGTTTTTT | CASSRGGAFPKLFF
TRBJ1-2 | NA | TRBV3-1/TRBV3-2 | NA | TGTGCCAGCAGCCAAGGGACAGTTGTTAACTATGGCTACACCTTC | CASSQGTVVNYGYTF